This T cell receptor (beta chain) was identified in a study of blood T cell repertoires in COVID-19. The CDR3 covers 16 residues. V was trimmed by 6 bases and J by 1 base, leaving 18 bases between them. The germline gives CDR1 MNHEY, CDR2 SVGEGT. Method: immunoSEQ multiplex PCR; TCRdb's copy keeps in-frame clones and lacks some. The sample records about 120,000 clones, less than 95% being singletons. The sequence was obtained from a human donor with active COVID-19. The donor label of this sample is uncertain. Input material: peripheral blood. The V and J genes are TRBV6-2 or TRBV6-3 and TRBJ1-1, with D uncertain. The CDR3 nucleotides read TGTGCCAGCAGACCTACACGGGGTAGAGGGAACACTGAAGCTTTCTTT. This gives the protein CASRPTRGRGNTEAFF.